This T cell receptor beta chain was identified during a study of blood T cell repertoires in COVID-19. The wider study: Spain, Italy and the United States supplied samples that represented acute and convalescent COVID-19. PBMCs, B-cell-depleted T cells, or T cells provided the cDNA or gDNA that made up the material.

V was pared by 6 bases and J by 1 base, with 14 bases between. From germline, CDR1 is LNHDA and CDR2 SQIVND (reference sequence). The CDR3 runs to 15 residues. Authors' processing steps: Amplified reference gene primers provided the basis for estimating nucleated cell counts. The protocol was immunoSEQ multiplex PCR, while the TCRdb copy is restricted to in-frame clones and leaves out a portion. V, J and clone size reflect that table, while D and trimming were determined from the DNA. The sample has approximately 30,000 clones; around 92% are singletons. The chain uses TRBV19 and TRBJ2-3, with D tentatively TRBD1 (6 bases). The source of this sequence is a human donor in a cohort sampled during active COVID-19. The sample was peripheral blood. The CDR3 sequence: CASRNPGDGTDTQYF. In nucleotides, the CDR3 is TGTGCCAGTAGGAATCCAGGGGATGGCACAGATACGCAGTATTTT.